The rows below give T cell receptor beta chains drawn from one sample of a study of molecular identifiers for immune sequencing clone quantification. TCRdb re-called the PCR reads with MiXCR, one entry per CDR3 protein. The sample holds about 510,000 distinct CDR3 sequences, about 22% seen once. The sequencing sample was made of naive CD8+ T cells from blood, with Jurkat cell RNA spiked in. The receptors originated from a human donor in good health. Some libraries in this study had Jurkat cell RNA spiked in. CDR3s include the opening cysteine and the closing phenylalanine or tryptophan. D genes are given only for firm matches. Expanded clones are given a class, and other clones once, few, many or no size at all.

j_call	v_call	clone_size	d_call	cdr3_aa	cdr3_nt
TRBJ1-1	TRBV19	.	.	CASSMGWGQLNTEAFF	TGTGCCAGTAGTATGGGGTGGGGGCAGCTGAACACTGAAGCTTTCTTT
TRBJ2-7	TRBV16	many	.	CASSLGMMGEQYF	TGTGCCAGCAGCCTAGGGATGATGGGGGAGCAGTACTTC
TRBJ1-3	TRBV4-3	many	.	CASSQDRGSGNTIYF	TGCGCCAGCAGCCAAGATAGGGGCTCTGGAAACACCATATATTTT
TRBJ2-7	TRBV7-2	.	TRBD1	CASSLETGVAYEQYF	TGTGCCAGCAGCTTAGAGACAGGGGTCGCCTACGAGCAGTACTTC
TRBJ2-5	TRBV5-8	few	.	CASSWAAGETQYF	TGTGCCAGCAGCTGGGCCGCCGGAGAGACCCAGTACTTC
TRBJ2-3	TRBV7-9	many	TRBD2	CASSLVPGGGVETDTQYF	TGTGCCAGCAGCTTGGTCCCTGGCGGGGGGGTTGAGACAGATACGCAGTATTTT
TRBJ1-2	TRBV2	few	TRBD1	CASSEGAGGVWGYTF	TGTGCCAGCAGTGAGGGGGCAGGGGGCGTGTGGGGCTACACCTTC
TRBJ2-7	TRBV29-1	many	TRBD1	CSVEGEQGVRANEQYF	TGCAGCGTTGAAGGAGAACAGGGGGTCCGAGCTAACGAGCAGTACTTC
TRBJ1-3	TRBV20-1	few	.	CSAGTSRGAGNTIYF	TGCAGTGCAGGGACCTCTCGAGGCGCTGGAAACACCATATATTTT
TRBJ2-7	TRBV7-9	many	.	CASSSSLYEQYF	TGTGCCAGCAGCTCCTCGCTCTACGAGCAGTACTTC
TRBJ2-3	TRBV4-3	many	.	CASSQGTRDTQYF	TGCGCCAGCAGCCAAGGGACAAGAGATACGCAGTATTTT
TRBJ2-5	TRBV29-1	many	TRBD2	CSVEDLGLAGHTSETQYF	TGCAGCGTTGAAGATCTAGGACTAGCGGGACATACGTCGGAGACCCAGTACTTC
TRBJ1-5	TRBV28	few	TRBD1	CASTPGGTGTGVGNQPQHF	TGTGCCAGCACCCCTGGGGGAACCGGGACAGGGGTAGGCAATCAGCCCCAGCATTTT
TRBJ2-3	TRBV3-1	.	TRBD2	CASSQDGLGGSATDTQYF	TGTGCCAGCAGCCAAGATGGATTGGGCGGGAGCGCCACAGATACGCAGTATTTT
TRBJ1-3	TRBV27	.	.	CASSLSSGLRNTIYF	TGTGCCAGCAGTTTATCTTCAGGGCTCAGAAACACCATATATTTT
TRBJ2-7	TRBV30	many	.	CAWVEAYEQYF	TGTGCCTGGGTAGAGGCCTACGAGCAGTACTTC
TRBJ2-7	TRBV2	few	TRBD1	CASRRAGTGDNYEQYF	TGTGCCAGCAGGCGCGCCGGGACAGGGGACAACTACGAGCAGTACTTC
TRBJ2-7	TRBV5-6	once	.	CTSSPERGYQEQYF	TGTACCAGCAGCCCCGAGAGGGGGTACCAGGAGCAGTACTTC
TRBJ1-1	TRBV7-9	few	.	CASSLAVNGENTEAFF	TGTGCCAGCAGCTTAGCAGTCAATGGGGAGAACACTGAAGCTTTCTTT
TRBJ2-2	TRBV4-3	many	.	CASSPAYRQIQNTGELFF	TGCGCCAGCAGCCCTGCTTACAGACAGATCCAGAACACCGGGGAGCTGTTTTTT
TRBJ2-1	TRBV28	few	.	CASSTLRGTVLGGEQFF	TGTGCCAGCAGTACCCTTCGGGGGACGGTCCTGGGGGGTGAGCAGTTCTTC
TRBJ1-4	TRBV6-1	.	TRBD1	CASGGDRESTNEKLFF	TGTGCCAGCGGGGGGGACAGGGAGTCAACTAATGAAAAACTGTTTTTT
TRBJ1-1	TRBV12-3/TRBV12-4	many	.	CASSFSILTVNTEAFF	TGTGCCAGCAGTTTCTCGATTCTGACCGTGAACACTGAAGCTTTCTTT
TRBJ2-6	TRBV2	.	.	CAGSESLPGANVLTF	TGTGCCGGCAGTGAAAGCCTTCCTGGGGCCAACGTCCTGACTTTC
TRBJ1-3	TRBV20-1	many	.	CSASPLGGGNTIYF	TGCAGTGCTAGCCCCCTCGGCGGCGGAAACACCATATATTTT
TRBJ2-1	TRBV12-3/TRBV12-4	few	TRBD2	CASSFGGEAYNEQSF	TGTGCCAGCAGTTTCGGGGGGGAGGCCTACAATGAGCAGTCCTTC
TRBJ1-3	TRBV29-1	.	.	CSVEDRNSGNTIYF	TGCAGCGTTGAAGATAGGAACTCTGGAAACACCATATATTTT
TRBJ1-5	TRBV27	few	.	CASSTSEYGNQPQHF	TGTGCCAGCAGTACATCCGAATATGGCAATCAGCCCCAGCATTTT
TRBJ2-1	TRBV7-2	many	.	CASSFWDNEQFF	TGTGCCAGCAGCTTTTGGGACAATGAGCAGTTCTTC
TRBJ2-5	TRBV9	few	TRBD1	CASSSRTGEDQETQYF	TGTGCCAGCAGCTCACGGACAGGGGAGGACCAAGAGACCCAGTACTTC
TRBJ2-5	TRBV13	.	TRBD2	CASSAGLARRETQYF	TGTGCCAGCAGCGCGGGACTAGCGAGGAGAGAGACCCAGTACTTC
TRBJ1-5	TRBV27	few	.	CASSWGGAADQPQHF	TGTGCCAGCAGTTGGGGCGGGGCCGCGGATCAGCCCCAGCATTTT
TRBJ2-3	TRBV7-9	many	TRBD1	CASSPGTGAVRDTQYF	TGTGCCAGCAGCCCCGGGACAGGTGCCGTCCGTGATACGCAGTATTTT
TRBJ2-2	TRBV20-1	.	.	CSADSRGHNTGELFF	TGCAGTGCTGACTCGAGGGGTCACAACACCGGGGAGCTGTTTTTT
TRBJ2-7	TRBV4-1	.	.	CASSPGGLSEQYF	TGCGCCAGCAGCCCCGGGGGACTCTCCGAGCAGTACTTC
TRBJ2-3	TRBV9	.	TRBD2	CASSVEGGRGTDTQYF	TGTGCCAGCAGCGTCGAGGGCGGGAGAGGCACAGATACGCAGTATTTT
TRBJ1-1	TRBV9	few	TRBD1	CASSFTGGQTEAFF	TGTGCCAGCAGCTTCACAGGGGGCCAGACTGAAGCTTTCTTT
TRBJ1-4	TRBV7-8	.	.	CASSPISGHNEKLFF	TGTGCCAGCAGTCCCATCAGTGGACATAATGAAAAACTGTTTTTT
TRBJ1-3	TRBV6-5	many	.	CASSYSFGNTIYF	TGTGCCAGCAGTTACTCGTTTGGAAACACCATATATTTT
TRBJ2-1	TRBV7-9	.	TRBD2	CASTLAGEGMGGQFF	TGTGCCAGCACCCTAGCGGGAGAAGGAATGGGTGGGCAGTTCTTC
TRBJ1-1	TRBV19	few	.	CASSMDPGFLGF	TGTGCCAGTAGTATGGACCCAGGGTTTCTGGGGTTT
TRBJ1-1	TRBV11-2	.	.	CASSLAYRLNTEAFF	TGTGCCAGCAGCTTAGCGTACCGCTTGAATACTGAAGCTTTCTTT
TRBJ1-4	TRBV30	few	.	CAWSPPQGLNEKLFF	TGTGCCTGGAGTCCACCCCAGGGCCTGAATGAAAAACTGTTTTTT
TRBJ1-3	TRBV7-8	.	.	CASSLVPRGQISGNTIYF	TGTGCCAGCAGCTTAGTACCCCGCGGACAGATAAGTGGAAACACCATATATTTT
TRBJ1-2	TRBV15	few	TRBD1	CATSRARDSSHYGYTF	TGTGCCACCAGCAGAGCCCGGGACAGCTCTCACTATGGCTACACCTTC
TRBJ2-3	TRBV5-6	many	.	CASSFEWGTDTQYF	TGTGCCAGCAGCTTTGAATGGGGCACAGATACGCAGTATTTT
TRBJ2-7	TRBV18	many	TRBD2	CASSPLPSGRSGQYF	TGTGCCAGCTCACCACTACCTAGCGGGAGAAGCGGGCAGTACTTC
TRBJ2-5	TRBV7-6	many	.	CASSFGWSQETQYF	TGTGCCAGCAGCTTTGGTTGGTCCCAAGAGACCCAGTACTTC
TRBJ2-7	TRBV27	many	TRBD2	CASSGLAGAHEQYF	TGTGCCAGCAGTGGACTAGCGGGGGCCCACGAGCAGTACTTC
TRBJ1-2	TRBV6-6	few	TRBD1	CASSYDTGGVSYGYTF	TGTGCCAGCAGTTACGATACAGGGGGCGTAAGCTATGGCTACACCTTC
TRBJ2-7	TRBV4-1	.	TRBD1	CASSRTGTALSEQYF	TGCGCCAGCAGCCGCACCGGGACAGCTCTATCCGAGCAGTACTTC
TRBJ2-3	TRBV7-9	many	.	CASSLSGDPTDTQYF	TGTGCCAGCAGCCTTTCAGGGGATCCTACAGATACGCAGTATTTT
TRBJ2-3	TRBV30	.	.	CAWSQILGEDTQCF	TGTGCCTGGAGTCAGATCCTAGGGGAAGATACGCAGTGTTTT
TRBJ2-2	TRBV6-2/TRBV6-3	many	.	CASSPNKSGELFF	TGTGCCAGCAGCCCTAATAAGTCCGGGGAGCTGTTTTTT
TRBJ2-1	TRBV10-3	few	.	CAISDVSSYNEQFF	TGTGCCATCAGTGACGTAAGCTCCTACAATGAGCAGTTCTTC